The 30 T cell receptor beta chains below all came from one sample that was sequenced in a study of T cells after yellow fever vaccination. TCRdb reprocessed the 5' RACE reads with MiXCR, giving one entry per CDR3 protein. Altogether some 250,000 distinct CDR3 sequences are present, roughly 3.5% being singletons, with the ten largest covering about a fifth. Here the sequenced sample was PBMCs, taken 15 days after the yellow fever booster vaccination. The receptors derive from a man between 18 and 35 years old who received the YFV17D yellow fever vaccine.

This clonotype was detected many times. The chain uses TRBV27 and TRBJ2-3; maybe TRBD2 (6 bases). The CDR3 has 15 amino acids. Germline-derived CDR1 and CDR2 are MNHEY and SMNVEV (reference sequence). V lost 6 bases and J 3 bases, leaving 16 bases between the germline ends. The CDR3 DNA reads as TGTGCCAGCAGCCTGCGGGGTGTGAGGACAGATACGCAGTATTTT. Its translation: CASSLRGVRTDTQYF.

This clonotype was detected ten times or more. The CDR3 region has the DNA TGTGCCAGCAGCCCAGGACGGAGATCTAATGAAAAACTGTTTTTT. Its protein product is CASSPGRRSNEKLFF. The J gene is TRBJ1-4, the V gene TRBV7-3; no firm D call. Germline lookup yields CDR1 SGHTA and CDR2 FQGTGA. Trimming removed 5 bases from V and 3 bases from J, with 13 bases in between. This CDR3 contains 15 residues.

In this sample, this clonotype turned up many times. The CDR3 DNA reads TGTGCCAGCAGTGAAGGGGGGTTTGCGGGGGCCAACGTCCTGACTTTC. It codes for CASSEGGFAGANVLTF. V and J are TRBV6-1 and TRBJ2-6; either TRBD1 or TRBD2 may supply D (5 bases each). V lost 1 base and J lost 4, with 11 bases in between. The CDR3 is 16 amino acids. From germline, CDR1 is MNHNS and CDR2 SASEGT.

V and J are TRBV20-1 and TRBJ1-4; D remains unclear. CDR1 is DFQATT, CDR2 SNEGSKA, per germline (reference sequence). The CDR3 extends over 13 amino acids. V dropped 4 bases and J dropped 7 bases, with 13 bases sitting between them. The DNA for the CDR3 is TGCAGTGCTACAATGGGGAACGCTGAAAAACTGTTTTTT. This codes for CSATMGNAEKLFF.

This clonotype has at least ten counts. The rearrangement uses TRBV7-2 and TRBJ2-5; no clear D. Germline V gene lookup returns CDR1 SGHTA and CDR2 FQGNSA. Trimming took 0 bases from V and 2 from J, leaving 4 bases between them. The CDR3 runs 13 residues. The CDR3 spells CASSLATQETQYF. In DNA form, the CDR3 reads TGTGCCAGCAGCTTAGCCACACAAGAGACCCAGTACTTC.

In this sample, this clonotype turned up many times. The V and J genes are TRBV7-9 and TRBJ2-7, with D perhaps assigned TRBD1 or TRBD2 (5 bases each). The CDR3 is 13 residues long. V lost 4 bases to trimming and J lost 7 bases, with 14 bases between them. From germline, CDR1 is SEHNR and CDR2 FQNEAQ (reference sequence). CDR3 sequence (DNA): TGTGCCAGCAGCTCGGGACGGTTTCCTGAGCAGTACGTC. This translates into CASSSGRFPEQYV.

This clonotype was counted ten times or more. The genes are TRBV5-1 and TRBJ2-1, with TRBD2 as a possible D gene (6 bases). Per germline, CDR1 SGHRS and CDR2 YFSETQ. V was shortened by 1 base and J by 7 bases, with 12 bases between the two germline ends. The CDR3 spans 14 residues. The CDR3 DNA reads as TGCGCCAGCAGCTTGACGGGGGTGAATAATGAGCAGTTCTTC. This encodes CASSLTGVNNEQFF.

This clonotype has a count of ten or more. The V call is TRBV20-1, the J call TRBJ2-7, with D possibly being TRBD1 or TRBD2 (5 bases each). The V end lost 5 bases, the J end lost 2 bases, and 13 bases lay between the germline ends. There are 13 residues in the CDR3. Germline CDR1 and CDR2: DFQATT and SNEGSKA (reference sequence). The CDR3 nucleotides read TGCAGTGCTGGAGTCCCGGGGCCCTACGAGCAGTACTTC. This encodes CSAGVPGPYEQYF.

This clonotype was recorded a few times. V is TRBV20-1 and J is TRBJ1-6; unclear D gene. V lost 1 base to trimming and J lost 4 bases, with 14 bases between them. From germline, CDR1 is DFQATT and CDR2 SNEGSKA (reference sequence). The CDR3 length is 16 residues. CDR3 sequence (DNA): TGCAGTGCTAGAGCTGACGGAGTTTTATATAATTCACCCCTCCACTTT. This sequence encodes CSARADGVLYNSPLHF.

This clonotype occurred many times. The chain uses TRBV4-2 and TRBJ2-5; 8 bases match TRBD2. Germline loops: CDR1 LGHNA, CDR2 YNFKEQ. This CDR3 region has 17 residues. J gave up 5 bases and V 0 bases, and 11 bases lay outside the gene matches. The CDR3 nucleotides are TGTGCCAGCAGCCAAGACATGCGCGGGGGGAGTGGGGAGACCCAGTACTTC. Encoded protein: CASSQDMRGGSGETQYF.

This clonotype was counted many times. The chain is built from TRBV4-2 and TRBJ1-2; D perhaps matches TRBD1 (5 bases). The CDR3 is 13 amino acids. CDR1 is LGHNA and CDR2 is YNFKEQ in the germline V gene. V dropped 4 bases and J dropped 7 bases, with 13 bases sitting between them. Here the CDR3 DNA reads TGTGCCAGCAGCCGCGGCAGGGTCGTTGGCTACACCTTC. It is translated as CASSRGRVVGYTF.

This clonotype was found many times. The CDR3 DNA follows: TGTGCCTCCAAGGGGACAGCGAACACTGAAGCTTTCTTT. It specifies CASKGTANTEAFF. V is TRBV19 and J is TRBJ1-1; the match to TRBD1 covers 7 bases. J lost 1 base, V lost 11 bases, and 7 bases had no gene match. The length of the CDR3 is 13 residues. Germline CDR1 is LNHDA and CDR2 is SQIVND (reference sequence). Based on the CDR3 plus reference TRBV19 and TRBJ1-1, the full variable domain is DGGITQSPKYLFRKEGQNVTLSCEQNLNHDAMYWYRQDPGQGLRLIYYSQIVNDFQKGDIAEGYSVSREKKESFPLTVTSAQKNPTAFYLCASKGTANTEAFFGQGTRLTVV.

This clonotype has at least ten counts. The rearrangement joins TRBV7-2 to TRBJ2-7; 7 positions match TRBD1. Germline loops: CDR1 SGHTA, CDR2 FQGNSA. Trimming removed 4 bases from V and 2 bases from J; junction bases left unmatched: 5. CDR3 size: 14 residues. CDR3 protein: CASSSGQMTYEQYF. CDR3 in DNA: TGTGCCAGCAGCTCGGGACAGATGACCTACGAGCAGTACTTC.

Many counts were recorded for this clonotype. The V call is TRBV29-1, the J call TRBJ2-1; no clear D gene. The CDR3 is 15 amino acids. Germline assignment: CDR1 SQVTM and CDR2 ANQGSEA. V lost 3 bases and J lost 7, with 19 bases in between. The CDR3 reads CSVEYLGKLRNEQFF. For the CDR3, the DNA is TGCAGCGTTGAGTATCTTGGAAAGTTGAGGAATGAGCAGTTCTTC.

This clonotype came up many times. V gene TRBV20-1 combines with J gene TRBJ1-6, with no clear D. Germline V gives CDR1 DFQATT, CDR2 SNEGSKA (reference sequence). The CDR3 runs 13 residues. V lost 4 bases to trimming and J lost 10 bases, with 14 bases between them. CDR3: CSAILTFGSPLHF. CDR3 nucleotides: TGCAGTGCTATTCTCACCTTCGGATCACCCCTCCACTTT.

In its sample, this clonotype was seen many times. The J gene is TRBJ2-3, the V gene TRBV29-1; TRBD2 aligns across 12 bases. Per germline, CDR1 SQVTM and CDR2 ANQGSEA. Unmatched junction bases numbered 7, after V lost 5 bases and J lost 1 base. The CDR3 contains 16 residues. The DNA for the CDR3 is TGCAGCGTTACTAGCGGGGGGAGACCAGGCACAGATACGCAGTATTTT. As protein: CSVTSGGRPGTDTQYF.

This clonotype was counted between two and nine times. CDR3 amino acids: CASSTGADTQYF. The CDR3, as DNA: TGTGCCAGCAGTACGGGGGCGGATACGCAGTATTTT. This chain joins TRBV12-3 or TRBV12-4 and TRBJ2-3; possibly TRBD1 or TRBD2 for D (6 bases each). The CDR3 is made up of 12 amino acids. Trimming shortened V by 5 bases and J by 6 bases, and 9 bases separated the two germline ends.

Worth noting for this clonotype: This sequence may be a read error, since a much larger clone differs from it by one base. The V and J genes are TRBV11-2 and TRBJ1-4, with D unresolved. This CDR3 region has 15 residues. Trimming removed 4 bases at V and 3 bases at J, with 12 bases between. In germline, CDR1 is SGHAT, CDR2 FQNNGV. In DNA form, the CDR3 reads TGTGCCAGCAGCTCTCCGGGAGGGCCTAATGAAAAACTGTTTTTT. Encoded protein: CASSSPGGPNEKLFF.

This clonotype was observed many times. The chain carries TRBV12-3 or TRBV12-4 and TRBJ2-1, with 8 bases that match TRBD2. Unmatched junction bases numbered 6, after V lost 3 bases and J lost 8 bases. The CDR3 totals 14 residues. The DNA of the CDR3 is TGTGCCAGCAGTTTGAACGGGGGGGCCTATGAGCAGTTCTTC. As protein: CASSLNGGAYEQFF.

Ten or more counts support this clonotype. The V and J genes are TRBV5-5 and TRBJ1-4; possibly TRBD1 for D (5 bases). Germline CDR1 is SGHKS and CDR2 is YYEKEE (reference sequence). The CDR3 spans 17 residues. The V end was cut by 4 bases, the J end by 8 bases, with 24 bases between. The CDR3 nucleotides read TGTGCCAGCAGCAACGTGGGACCAGCGAATTGGGGAGAAAAACTGTTTTTT. Amino acids: CASSNVGPANWGEKLFF.

Turning to this clonotype: A clone one base away is much larger, so this may be a read error. This CDR3 reads CASSMRQRTGELFF. The CDR3, as DNA: TGTGCCAGCAGCATGAGACAGAGGACCGGGGAGCTGTTTTTT. The V call is TRBV7-2, the J call TRBJ2-2, with D perhaps matching TRBD1 (5 bases). This CDR3 region has 14 residues. CDR1 is SGHTA, CDR2 FQGNSA, per germline. V dropped 5 bases and J dropped 5 bases, with 12 bases sitting between them.

Worth noting for this clonotype: A much larger clonotype is one base distant, so this may be a read error. V and J are TRBV20-1 and TRBJ2-3; 10 nucleotides align to TRBD2. The CDR3 loop spans 16 amino acids. The germline CDR1 and CDR2 sequences are DFQATT and SNEGSKA (reference sequence). The CDR3 region has the DNA TGCAGTTCTAGGAGCGGGGGGGCCCCCGGCACAGATACGCAGTATTTT. Residues: CSSRSGGAPGTDTQYF.

This clonotype was counted many times. The J gene is TRBJ2-1, the V gene TRBV7-9; a weak D match, TRBD2 (6 bases). The CDR3 length is 15 residues. The germline V gene has CDR1 SEHNR and CDR2 FQNEAQ (reference sequence). With 5 bases removed from V and 0 bases from J, the gap between germline ends came to 11 bases. The CDR3 region is CASSVLGGSYNEQFF. The CDR3 DNA is TGTGCCAGCAGCGTGCTGGGGGGCTCCTACAATGAGCAGTTCTTC.

There are many counts of this clonotype. The gene calls are TRBV7-9 and TRBJ2-3; possibly TRBD1 for D (5 bases). CDR1 and CDR2 from the germline V gene are SEHNR and FQNEAQ (reference sequence). The CDR3 extends over 16 amino acids. V gave up 2 bases and J gave up 1 base, with 13 bases separating them. The CDR3 sequence: CASSLLIQTGTDTQYF. CDR3 DNA sequence: TGTGCCAGCAGCTTATTAATTCAGACAGGCACAGATACGCAGTATTTT.

This clonotype was counted ten times or more. The chain couples TRBV29-1 to TRBJ1-4; D may be TRBD1 (6 bases). Germline CDR1 is SQVTM and CDR2 is ANQGSEA. V lost 6 bases and J lost 3, with 17 bases in between. CDR3 length equals 15 residues. CDR3 amino acids: CSVRDKRLPNEKLFF. In DNA, the CDR3 is TGCAGCGTCCGGGACAAGCGGCTTCCTAATGAAAAACTGTTTTTT. Drawing the rest from reference TRBV29-1 and TRBJ1-4, the complete variable domain is SAVISQKPSRDICQRGTSLTIQCQVDSQVTMMFWYRQQPGQSLTLIATANQGSEATYESGFVIDKFPISRPNLTFSTLTVSNMSPEDSSIYLCSVRDKRLPNEKLFFGSGTQLSVL.

This clonotype showed up many times. The chain links TRBV5-1 to TRBJ1-2; TRBD1 matches at 9 bases. The V and J ends lost 0 bases and 5 bases, in that order; junction bases with no gene match: 14. The CDR3 is made up of 18 amino acids. CDR1 is SGHRS, CDR2 YFSETQ, per germline. CDR3 sequence: CASSLAPGQGARRYGYTF. CDR3 nucleotides: TGCGCCAGCAGCTTGGCCCCGGGACAGGGTGCCCGAAGATATGGCTACACCTTC. Full variable domain (rest looked up from reference TRBV5-1 and TRBJ1-2): KAGVTQTPRYLIKTRGQQVTLSCSPISGHRSVSWYQQTPGQGLQFLFEYFSETQRNKGNFPGRFSGRQFSNSRSEMNVSTLELGDSALYLCASSLAPGQGARRYGYTFGSGTRLTVV.

This chain uses TRBV7-9 with TRBJ2-1; a weak D match, TRBD2 (5 bases). V shed 1 base and J shed 7 bases, with 11 bases lying between them. This CDR3 has 14 residues. The V gene's germline CDR1 is SEHNR and CDR2 FQNEAQ (reference sequence). The CDR3, as DNA: TGTGCCAGCAGCTTAGGGGTAAGGAGGAATGAGCAGTTCTTC. Translation gives CASSLGVRRNEQFF.

This rearrangement joins TRBV5-1 to TRBJ2-2; D ambiguous. Trimming removed 4 bases at V and 1 base at J, with 8 bases between. The germline V gene has CDR1 SGHRS and CDR2 YFSETQ. The CDR3 extends over 14 amino acids. The CDR3, as DNA: TGCGCCAGCAGCGCGCGCCGGAACACCGGGGAGCTGTTTTTT. It translates to CASSARRNTGELFF.

This clonotype was seen many times. The genes are TRBV28 and TRBJ2-7; D may match TRBD1 or TRBD2 (5 bases each). The length of the CDR3 is 14 residues. The germline V and J ends were trimmed by 8 bases and 0 bases, with 14 bases remaining between them. The germline CDR1 and CDR2 sequences are MDHEN and SYDVKM. CDR3 sequence: CASGWDVPSYEQYV. CDR3 nucleotide sequence: TGTGCCAGCGGTTGGGACGTTCCCTCCTACGAGCAGTACGTC.

Ten or more counts support this clonotype. This chain links TRBV2 with TRBJ2-7; no reliable D call. Trimming took 7 bases from V and 5 from J, leaving 15 bases between them. CDR3 length: 13 amino acids. Germline V lookup: CDR1 SNHLY, CDR2 FYNNEI. The CDR3 sequence is CASMDGWRNEQYF. CDR3 in DNA: TGTGCCAGCATGGACGGTTGGCGAAACGAGCAGTACTTC.